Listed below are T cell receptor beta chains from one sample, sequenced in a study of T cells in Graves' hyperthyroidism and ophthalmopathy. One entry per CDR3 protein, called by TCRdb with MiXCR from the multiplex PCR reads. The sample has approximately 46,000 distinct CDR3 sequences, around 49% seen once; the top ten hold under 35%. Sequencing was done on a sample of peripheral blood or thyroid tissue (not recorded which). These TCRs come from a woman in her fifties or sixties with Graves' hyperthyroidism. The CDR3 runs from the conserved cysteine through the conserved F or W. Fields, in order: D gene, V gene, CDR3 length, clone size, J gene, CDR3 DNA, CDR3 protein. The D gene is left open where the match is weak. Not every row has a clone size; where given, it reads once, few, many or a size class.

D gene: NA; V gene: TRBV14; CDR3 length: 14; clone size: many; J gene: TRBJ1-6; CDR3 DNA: TGTGCCAGCAGCCAAACAGGTCGGAATTCACCCCTCCACTTT; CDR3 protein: CASSQTGRNSPLHF
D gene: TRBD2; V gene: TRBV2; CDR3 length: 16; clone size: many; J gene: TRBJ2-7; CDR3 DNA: TGTGCCAGCAGGCCTCTAGCGGGAGGGCCGGTTTACGAGCAGTACTTC; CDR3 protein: CASRPLAGGPVYEQYF
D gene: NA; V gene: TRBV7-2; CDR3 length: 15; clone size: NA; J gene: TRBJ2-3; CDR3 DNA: TGTGCCAGCAGCTTAGTAGCGACTAGCACAGATACGCAGTATTTT; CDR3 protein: CASSLVATSTDTQYF
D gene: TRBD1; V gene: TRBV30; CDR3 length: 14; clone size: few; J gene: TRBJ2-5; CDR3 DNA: TGTGCCTGGAGTGTTGGGGGAGTCGGGACAGGGGGCGATTTC; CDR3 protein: CAWSVGGVGTGGDF
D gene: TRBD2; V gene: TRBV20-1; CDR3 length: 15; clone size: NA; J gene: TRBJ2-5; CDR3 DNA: TGCAGTGCTACTGGGACTAGCGGGAGTCAAGAGACCCAGTACTTC; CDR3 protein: CSATGTSGSQETQYF
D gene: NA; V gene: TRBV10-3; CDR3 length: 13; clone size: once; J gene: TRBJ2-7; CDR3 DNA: TGTGCCATCAGCCGGGACAAGGGGAACGAGCAGTACTTC; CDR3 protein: CAISRDKGNEQYF
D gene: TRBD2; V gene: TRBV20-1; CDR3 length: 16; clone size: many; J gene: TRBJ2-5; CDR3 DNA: TGCAGTGCTAGAGGTGGACTAGCGGGAGCCCAAGAGACCCAGTACTTC; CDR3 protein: CSARGGLAGAQETQYF
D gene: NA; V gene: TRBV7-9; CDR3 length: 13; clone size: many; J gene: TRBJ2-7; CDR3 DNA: TGTGCCAGCAGCTTATCTGCGCGGGACGAGCAGTACTTC; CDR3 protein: CASSLSARDEQYF
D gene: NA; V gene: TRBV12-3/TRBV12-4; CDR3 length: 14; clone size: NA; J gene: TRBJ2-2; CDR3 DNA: TGTGCCAGCAGTTTAAGGGGAAACACCGGGGAGCTGTTTTTT; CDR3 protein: CASSLRGNTGELFF
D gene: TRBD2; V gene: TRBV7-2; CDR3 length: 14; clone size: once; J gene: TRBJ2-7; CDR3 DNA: TGTGCCAGCAGCCGCCCAGCGGGAGGGGTCGAGCAGTACTTC; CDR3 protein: CASSRPAGGVEQYF
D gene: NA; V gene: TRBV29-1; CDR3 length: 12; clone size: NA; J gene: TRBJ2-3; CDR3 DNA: TGCAGCGTTGGTGGGTACACAGGCACGCAGTATTTT; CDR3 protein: CSVGGYTGTQYF
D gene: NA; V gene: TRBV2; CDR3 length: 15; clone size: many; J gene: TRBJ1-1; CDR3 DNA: TGTGCCAGCAGTGAACAGGGCCGGGGGAGTACTGAAGCTTTCTTT; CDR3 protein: CASSEQGRGSTEAFF
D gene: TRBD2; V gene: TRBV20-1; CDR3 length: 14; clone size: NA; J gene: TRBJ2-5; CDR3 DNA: TGCAGTGCCCAGGCTAGCGGGAGCGAAGAGACCCAGTACTTC; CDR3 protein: CSAQASGSEETQYF
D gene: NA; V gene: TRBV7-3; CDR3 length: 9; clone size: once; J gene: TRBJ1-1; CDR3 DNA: TGTGCCAGCAGACCTGAAGCTTTCTTT; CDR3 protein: CASRPEAFF
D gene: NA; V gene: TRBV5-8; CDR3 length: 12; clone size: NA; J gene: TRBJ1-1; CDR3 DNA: TGTGCCAGCGGGTACCCGAACACTAAAGCTTTCTTT; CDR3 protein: CASGYPNTKAFF
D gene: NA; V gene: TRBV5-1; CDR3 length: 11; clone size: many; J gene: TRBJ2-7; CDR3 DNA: TGCGCCAGCAGGGGTTCCTACGAGCAGTACTTC; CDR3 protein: CASRGSYEQYF
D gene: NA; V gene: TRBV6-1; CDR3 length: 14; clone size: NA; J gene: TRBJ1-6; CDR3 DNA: TGTGCCAGCAGCCCGTGGGGGGATAATCCACCCTTCCACTTT; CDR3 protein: CASSPWGDNPPFHF
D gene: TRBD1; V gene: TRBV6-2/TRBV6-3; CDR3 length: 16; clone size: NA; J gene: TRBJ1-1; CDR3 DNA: TGTGCCAGCCTTACTTGGACAGGTAAAATGAACACTGAAGCTTTCTTT; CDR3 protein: CASLTWTGKMNTEAFF
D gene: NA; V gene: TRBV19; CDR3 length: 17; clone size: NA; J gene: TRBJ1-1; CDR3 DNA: TGTGCCAGTAGTATAGATCCCCGCCCCGATCAAGACACTGAAGCTTTCTTT; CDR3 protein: CASSIDPRPDQDTEAFF
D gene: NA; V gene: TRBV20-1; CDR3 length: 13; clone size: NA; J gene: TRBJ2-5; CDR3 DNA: TGCAGTGGAACCCGACAAGTCCAAGAGACCCAGTGCTTC; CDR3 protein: CSGTRQVQETQCF
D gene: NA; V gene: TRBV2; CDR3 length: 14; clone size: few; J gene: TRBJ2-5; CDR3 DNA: TGTGCCAGCAGACGCGACGGGGTTATTGAGACCCAGTACTTC; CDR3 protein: CASRRDGVIETQYF
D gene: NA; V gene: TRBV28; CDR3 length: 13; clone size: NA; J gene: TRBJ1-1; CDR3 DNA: TGTGCCGGCAGTCCAGGACTGAACACTGAAGCTTTCTTT; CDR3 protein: CAGSPGLNTEAFF
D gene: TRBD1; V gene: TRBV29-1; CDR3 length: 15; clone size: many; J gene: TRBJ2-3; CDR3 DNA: TGCAGCGTTGAGGGGACAGGGGGCCTCACAGATACGCAGTATTTT; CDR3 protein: CSVEGTGGLTDTQYF
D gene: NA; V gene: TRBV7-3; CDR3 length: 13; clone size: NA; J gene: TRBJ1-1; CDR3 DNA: TGTGCCAGCAGCGCAGGGTTTGGAGCTGAAGCTTTCTTT; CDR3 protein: CASSAGFGAEAFF
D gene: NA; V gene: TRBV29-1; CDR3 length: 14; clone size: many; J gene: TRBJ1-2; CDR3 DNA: TGCAGCGTTGAAGAAGATGAAGGGGTTAATGGCTACACCTTC; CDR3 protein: CSVEEDEGVNGYTF
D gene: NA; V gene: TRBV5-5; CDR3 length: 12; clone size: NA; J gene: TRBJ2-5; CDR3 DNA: TGTGCCAGCATCCCGCCTGGGAGATCCCAGTACTTC; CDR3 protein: CASIPPGRSQYF
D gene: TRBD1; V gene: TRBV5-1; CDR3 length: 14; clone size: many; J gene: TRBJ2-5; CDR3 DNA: TGCGCCAGCAGCCCTGGGACAGGGGCTGAGACCCAGTACTTC; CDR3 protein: CASSPGTGAETQYF
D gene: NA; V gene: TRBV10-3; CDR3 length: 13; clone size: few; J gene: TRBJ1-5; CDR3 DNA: TGTGCCATCAGGGCCGCAGGGGATCAGCCCCAGCATTTT; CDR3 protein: CAIRAAGDQPQHF
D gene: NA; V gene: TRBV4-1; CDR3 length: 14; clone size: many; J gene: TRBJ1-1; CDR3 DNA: TGCGCCAGCAGCCAAGGGACACTCCGGGCTGAAGCTTTCTTT; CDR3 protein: CASSQGTLRAEAFF
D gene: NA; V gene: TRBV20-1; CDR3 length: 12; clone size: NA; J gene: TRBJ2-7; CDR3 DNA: TGCAGTGCTAGCCCCGGGTTCTACGAGCAGTACTTC; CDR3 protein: CSASPGFYEQYF
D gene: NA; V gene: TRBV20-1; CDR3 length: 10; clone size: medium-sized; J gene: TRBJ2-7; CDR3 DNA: TGCAGTGCGACAGCTCACGAGCAGTACTTC; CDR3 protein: CSATAHEQYF
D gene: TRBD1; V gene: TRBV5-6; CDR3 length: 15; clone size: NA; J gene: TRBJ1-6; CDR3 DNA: TGTGCCAGCAGCCAACTAGGACAGGGGAGCTCACCCCTCCACTTT; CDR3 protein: CASSQLGQGSSPLHF
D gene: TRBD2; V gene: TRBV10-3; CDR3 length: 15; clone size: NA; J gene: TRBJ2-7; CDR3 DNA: TGTGCCATCAGCTTGACCGGGACTAGCAACAACGAGCAGTACTTC; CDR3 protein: CAISLTGTSNNEQYF
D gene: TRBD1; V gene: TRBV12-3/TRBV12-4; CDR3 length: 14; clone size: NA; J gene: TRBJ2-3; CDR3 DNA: TGTGCCAGCACTGCGAGGGGGCGGTCAGATACGCAGTATTTT; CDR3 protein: CASTARGRSDTQYF
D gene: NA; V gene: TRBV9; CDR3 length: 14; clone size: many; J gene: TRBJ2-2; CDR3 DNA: TGTGCCAGCAGGAGCGAGGGGACAACCGGGGAGCTGTTTTTT; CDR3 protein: CASRSEGTTGELFF
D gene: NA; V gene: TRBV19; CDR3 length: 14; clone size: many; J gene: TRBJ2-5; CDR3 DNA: TGTGCCAGTAGTATAGCTGGGCAGAAAGAGACCCAGTACTTC; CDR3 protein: CASSIAGQKETQYF
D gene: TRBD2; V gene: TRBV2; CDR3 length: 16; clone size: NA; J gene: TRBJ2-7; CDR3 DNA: TGTGCCAGCACCGGACTAGCGGGAGGTTCATCCTACGAGCAGTACTTC; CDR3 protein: CASTGLAGGSSYEQYF
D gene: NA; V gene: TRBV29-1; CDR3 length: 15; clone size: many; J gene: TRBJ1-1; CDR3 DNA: TGCAGCTCTCGATCACGGACGGGTATGAACACTGAAGCTTTCTTT; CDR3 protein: CSSRSRTGMNTEAFF
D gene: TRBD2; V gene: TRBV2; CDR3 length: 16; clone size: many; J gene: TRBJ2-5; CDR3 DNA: TGTGCCAGCCGGGGACTAGCGGGAGGGCCGGAAGAGACCCAGTACTTC; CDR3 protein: CASRGLAGGPEETQYF
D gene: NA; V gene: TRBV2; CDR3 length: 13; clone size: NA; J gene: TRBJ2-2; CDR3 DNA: TGTGCCAGCATGAAGGAGTGGAGCGGGGAGCTGTTTTTT; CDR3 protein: CASMKEWSGELFF
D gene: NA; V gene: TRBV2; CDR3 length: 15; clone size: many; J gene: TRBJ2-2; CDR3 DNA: TGTGCCAGCAGTTACGTAGAGGCAAATACCGGGGAGCTGTTTTTT; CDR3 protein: CASSYVEANTGELFF
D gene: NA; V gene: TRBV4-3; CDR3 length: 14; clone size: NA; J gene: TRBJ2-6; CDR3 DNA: TGCGCCAGCAGCCAAGGACGTGGGGCCAACGTCCTGACTTTC; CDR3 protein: CASSQGRGANVLTF
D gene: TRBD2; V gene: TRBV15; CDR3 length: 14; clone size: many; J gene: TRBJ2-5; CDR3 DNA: TGTGCCACCAGCCCATCCGGGAGGGAAGAGACCCAGTACTTC; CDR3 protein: CATSPSGREETQYF
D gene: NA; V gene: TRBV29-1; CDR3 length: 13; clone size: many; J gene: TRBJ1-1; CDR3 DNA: TGCAGCGTAGCTATCGGACAGAACACTGAAGCTTTCTTT; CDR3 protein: CSVAIGQNTEAFF
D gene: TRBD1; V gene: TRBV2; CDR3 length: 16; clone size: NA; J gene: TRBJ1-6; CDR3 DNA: TGTGCCAGCAGTGCCGGGACAGTCTCCTATAATTCACCCCTCCACTTT; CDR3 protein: CASSAGTVSYNSPLHF
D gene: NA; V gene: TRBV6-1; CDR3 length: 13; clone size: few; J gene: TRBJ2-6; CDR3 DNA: TGTGCCAGCCTTACTTGGACGGTGAACACTGAAGCTTTC; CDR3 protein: CASLTWTVNTEAF
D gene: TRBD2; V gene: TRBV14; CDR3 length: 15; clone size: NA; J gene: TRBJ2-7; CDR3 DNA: TGTGCCAGCAGCGTAGGTGCGGGAGCGGTCTACGAGCAGTACTTC; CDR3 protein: CASSVGAGAVYEQYF
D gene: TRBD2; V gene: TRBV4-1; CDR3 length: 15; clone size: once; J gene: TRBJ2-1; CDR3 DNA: TGCGCCAGCAGCCAAGGACTAGCGGGTGGATATGAGCAGTTCTTC; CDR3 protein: CASSQGLAGGYEQFF
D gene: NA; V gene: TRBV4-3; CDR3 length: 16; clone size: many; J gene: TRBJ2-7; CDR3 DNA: TGCGCCAGCAGCCAAGACCGATCCGGTGGGGGCTACGAGCAGTACTTC; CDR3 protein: CASSQDRSGGGYEQYF
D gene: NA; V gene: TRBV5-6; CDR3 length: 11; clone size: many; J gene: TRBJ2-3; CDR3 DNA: TGTGCCAGCAGCCTATCTAGGACGCAGTATTTT; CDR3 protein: CASSLSRTQYF